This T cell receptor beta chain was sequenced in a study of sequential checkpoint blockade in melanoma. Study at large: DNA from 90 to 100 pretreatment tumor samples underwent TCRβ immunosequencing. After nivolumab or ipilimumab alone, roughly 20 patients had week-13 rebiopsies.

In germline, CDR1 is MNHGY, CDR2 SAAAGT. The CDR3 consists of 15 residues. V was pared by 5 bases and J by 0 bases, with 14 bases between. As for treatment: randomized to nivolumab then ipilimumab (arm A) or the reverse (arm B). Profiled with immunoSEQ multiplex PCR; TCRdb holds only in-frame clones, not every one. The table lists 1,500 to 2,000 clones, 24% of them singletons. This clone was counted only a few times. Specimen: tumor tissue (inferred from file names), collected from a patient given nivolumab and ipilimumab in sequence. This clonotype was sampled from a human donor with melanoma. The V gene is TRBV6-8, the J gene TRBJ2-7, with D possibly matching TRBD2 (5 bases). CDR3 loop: CASSAPTGVSYEQYF. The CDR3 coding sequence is TGTGCCAGCAGTGCCCCCACCGGGGTCTCCTACGAGCAGTACTTC.